Listed below are T cell receptor beta chains from one sample, sequenced in a study of CD4+ T cells in melanoma. The protocol was immunoSEQ multiplex PCR, while the TCRdb copy is restricted to in-frame clones and leaves out a portion. The sample holds 9,300 or so clones, approximately 68% seen once. Sequencing input: cells from a culture (not recorded whether cultured in vitro). The receptor source for this set is a human donor with melanoma. Each CDR3 is given with its conserved first and last residue. Fields, in order: D gene, J gene, clone size, V gene, CDR3 protein, CDR3 DNA. The D gene is left open where the match is weak. Size tells how often a clone was seen (once, few, many) or the class of an expanded clone, and some rows leave it out.

D gene: NA
J gene: TRBJ2-3
clone size: NA
V gene: TRBV7-9
CDR3 protein: CASSLSKTSSTDTQYF
CDR3 DNA: TGTGCCAGCAGCTTATCAAAAACTAGCAGCACAGATACGCAGTATTTT

D gene: TRBD1
J gene: TRBJ2-7
clone size: NA
V gene: TRBV6-6
CDR3 protein: CASSSGQRAYEQYF
CDR3 DNA: TGTGCCAGCAGTTCGGGACAGCGAGCCTACGAGCAGTACTTC

D gene: NA
J gene: TRBJ1-2
clone size: NA
V gene: TRBV29-1
CDR3 protein: CSVRSALGYTF
CDR3 DNA: TGCAGCGTTCGTTCCGCTTTGGGCTACACCTTC

D gene: TRBD2
J gene: TRBJ2-7
clone size: NA
V gene: TRBV7-2
CDR3 protein: CASSLGGGVAGKQYF
CDR3 DNA: TGTGCCAGCAGCTTAGGGGGAGGGGTAGCGGGGAAGCAGTACTTC

D gene: NA
J gene: TRBJ1-3
clone size: NA
V gene: TRBV11-3
CDR3 protein: CASSLTGPGNTIYF
CDR3 DNA: TGTGCCAGCAGCTTGACGGGACCAGGAAACACCATATATTTT

D gene: TRBD1
J gene: TRBJ1-5
clone size: NA
V gene: TRBV30
CDR3 protein: CAWSVRQGVQPQHF
CDR3 DNA: TGTGCCTGGAGTGTACGACAGGGGGTACAGCCCCAGCATTTT

D gene: NA
J gene: TRBJ2-3
clone size: once
V gene: TRBV6-1
CDR3 protein: CASSRDFLSIEQYF
CDR3 DNA: TGTGCATCCAGCCGGGACTTCCTTAGCATTGAGCAGTATTTT

D gene: NA
J gene: TRBJ2-2
clone size: NA
V gene: TRBV12-1
CDR3 protein: CASSFVPGDRQKPAIYTNTGELFF
CDR3 DNA: TGTGCCAGCAGCTTTGTCCCGGGGGACAGACAGAAACCAGCAATATACACGAACACCGGGGAGCTGTTTTTT

D gene: TRBD2
J gene: TRBJ2-1
clone size: once
V gene: TRBV5-1
CDR3 protein: CASSSSGGRYNEQFF
CDR3 DNA: TGCGCCAGCAGCTCAAGCGGGGGGCGATACAATGAGCAGTTCTTC

D gene: TRBD1
J gene: TRBJ2-7
clone size: NA
V gene: TRBV7-2
CDR3 protein: CASSSDRGRYEQYF
CDR3 DNA: TGTGCCAGCAGCTCGGACAGGGGAAGATACGAGCAGTACTTC

D gene: TRBD1
J gene: TRBJ2-5
clone size: NA
V gene: TRBV6-5
CDR3 protein: CASRTGGTQETQYF
CDR3 DNA: TGTGCCAGCAGGACAGGGGGAACACAAGAGACCCAGTACTTC

D gene: NA
J gene: TRBJ1-5
clone size: few
V gene: TRBV4-1
CDR3 protein: CASSHGRSNQPQHF
CDR3 DNA: TGCGCCAGCAGCCATGGTCGGAGCAATCAGCCCCAGCATTTT

D gene: TRBD1
J gene: TRBJ1-1
clone size: once
V gene: TRBV7-6
CDR3 protein: CASSLGSGQGAEAFF
CDR3 DNA: TGTGCCAGCAGCTTAGGTAGTGGGCAGGGGGCTGAAGCTTTCTTT

D gene: TRBD1
J gene: TRBJ1-2
clone size: NA
V gene: TRBV11-2
CDR3 protein: CASTRPRGTGIYGYTF
CDR3 DNA: TGTGCCAGCACCAGGCCCCGGGGGACAGGGATCTATGGCTACACCTTC

D gene: TRBD2
J gene: TRBJ2-1
clone size: once
V gene: TRBV4-2
CDR3 protein: CASSQPGAGGRYNEQFF
CDR3 DNA: TGTGCCAGCAGCCAACCCGGGGCGGGGGGACGATACAATGAGCAGTTCTTC

D gene: NA
J gene: TRBJ2-1
clone size: NA
V gene: TRBV5-4
CDR3 protein: CASTVPGLAYNEQFF
CDR3 DNA: TGTGCCAGCACCGTTCCGGGACTGGCCTACAATGAGCAGTTCTTC

D gene: NA
J gene: TRBJ1-1
clone size: NA
V gene: TRBV6-5
CDR3 protein: CASSSRQEPYEAFF
CDR3 DNA: TGTGCCAGCAGCTCAAGACAGGAGCCTTATGAAGCTTTCTTT

D gene: NA
J gene: TRBJ2-2
clone size: NA
V gene: TRBV27
CDR3 protein: CASKGEGTRNRGELFF
CDR3 DNA: TGTGCCAGCAAAGGCGAGGGGACGCGGAACCGCGGGGAGCTGTTTTTT

D gene: NA
J gene: TRBJ2-1
clone size: NA
V gene: TRBV6-1
CDR3 protein: CASRPAFAFNEQFF
CDR3 DNA: TGTGCCAGCAGACCAGCTTTCGCCTTCAATGAGCAGTTCTTC

D gene: NA
J gene: TRBJ1-4
clone size: NA
V gene: TRBV5-4
CDR3 protein: CAQGTANEKLFF
CDR3 DNA: TGTGCCCAAGGGACCGCGAATGAAAAACTGTTTTTT

D gene: TRBD1
J gene: TRBJ1-3
clone size: NA
V gene: TRBV25-1
CDR3 protein: CASRGEEDRSTSGNTIYF
CDR3 DNA: TGTGCCAGCCGTGGGGAAGAGGACAGGTCGACCTCTGGAAACACCATATATTTT

D gene: NA
J gene: TRBJ1-3
clone size: NA
V gene: TRBV7-8
CDR3 protein: CASSPGPSNTIYF
CDR3 DNA: TGTGCCAGCAGCCCCGGGCCCAGCAACACCATATATTTT

D gene: NA
J gene: TRBJ1-2
clone size: few
V gene: TRBV11-2
CDR3 protein: CASSSYRSRDYGYTF
CDR3 DNA: TGTGCCAGCAGCTCATACAGGTCCCGAGACTATGGCTACACCTTC

D gene: TRBD1
J gene: TRBJ2-3
clone size: NA
V gene: TRBV5-1
CDR3 protein: CASSLGVGTGFPDTQYF
CDR3 DNA: TGCGCCAGCAGCTTGGGCGTGGGGACAGGGTTCCCAGATACGCAGTATTTT

D gene: NA
J gene: TRBJ1-4
clone size: few
V gene: TRBV6-6
CDR3 protein: CASLGEKLFF
CDR3 DNA: TGTGCCTCCCTGGGTGAAAAACTGTTTTTT

D gene: NA
J gene: TRBJ1-2
clone size: NA
V gene: TRBV28
CDR3 protein: CASSLSDYGYTF
CDR3 DNA: TGTGCCAGCAGTCTTAGCGACTATGGCTACACCTTC

D gene: NA
J gene: TRBJ1-1
clone size: NA
V gene: TRBV4-2
CDR3 protein: CASSPRNTEAFF
CDR3 DNA: TGTGCCAGCAGCCCGAGGAACACTGAAGCTTTCTTT

D gene: TRBD1
J gene: TRBJ2-7
clone size: NA
V gene: TRBV4-1
CDR3 protein: CASSPRQGDYEQYF
CDR3 DNA: TGCGCCAGCAGCCCCCGACAGGGGGACTACGAGCAGTACTTC

D gene: TRBD1
J gene: TRBJ1-4
clone size: NA
V gene: TRBV6-5
CDR3 protein: CASSYSWTGISEKLFF
CDR3 DNA: TGTGCCAGCAGTTACTCTTGGACAGGGATCTCCGAAAAACTGTTTTTT

D gene: TRBD1
J gene: TRBJ1-2
clone size: NA
V gene: TRBV18
CDR3 protein: CASSNPLNRGGGYTF
CDR3 DNA: TGTGCCAGCTCAAACCCCCTGAACAGGGGCGGGGGCTACACCTTC

D gene: TRBD2
J gene: TRBJ2-1
clone size: once
V gene: TRBV19
CDR3 protein: CASSIGVMTGGPNEQFF
CDR3 DNA: TGTGCCAGTAGTATCGGAGTAATGACGGGGGGGCCCAATGAGCAGTTCTTC

D gene: NA
J gene: TRBJ2-3
clone size: once
V gene: TRBV23-1
CDR3 protein: CASSQRDTDTQYF
CDR3 DNA: TGCGCCAGCAGTCAAAGGGATACAGATACGCAGTATTTT

D gene: TRBD2
J gene: TRBJ2-4
clone size: NA
V gene: TRBV7-9
CDR3 protein: CASSLGPGGEDIQYF
CDR3 DNA: TGTGCCAGCAGCTTAGGGCCTGGGGGGGAGGACATTCAGTACTTC

D gene: TRBD1
J gene: TRBJ1-1
clone size: NA
V gene: TRBV7-9
CDR3 protein: CASSSQGAMNTEAFF
CDR3 DNA: TGTGCCAGCAGCTCTCAGGGGGCCATGAACACTGAAGCTTTCTTT

D gene: NA
J gene: TRBJ2-7
clone size: NA
V gene: TRBV5-4
CDR3 protein: CASSLGLPGQLYEQYF
CDR3 DNA: TGTGCCAGCAGCTTGGGCCTACCGGGGCAGCTCTACGAGCAGTACTTC